The 9 T cell receptor beta chains below all came from one sample that was sequenced in a study of cytomegalovirus exposure and HLA in healthy donors. Data came from immunoSEQ multiplex PCR; TCRdb stores just in-frame clones and leaves some out. This sample has 150,000 to 200,000 clones; 85% occur once, and the top ten carry approximately 2.4%. The sample was PBMCs. These receptors were obtained from a young man in good health and CMV-seropositive.

V gene TRBV10-2 combines with J gene TRBJ2-2; D perhaps matches TRBD2 (5 bases). CDR1 and CDR2 (germline): WSHSY, SAAADI. CDR3 size: 13 residues. Trimming stripped 5 bases from V and 7 bases from J, with 11 bases between. The CDR3 DNA is TGCGCCAGCAGTCGGTTCGGGGACGGGGAGCTGTTTTTT. It specifies CASSRFGDGELFF.

V gene TRBV6-6 combines with J gene TRBJ1-1; D remains ambiguous. CDR3 size: 13 residues. The germline V gene encodes CDR1 MNHNY and CDR2 SVGAGI (reference sequence). V was shortened by 5 bases and J by 0 bases, with 7 bases between the two germline ends. CDR3 sequence (DNA): TGTGCCAGCAGTATAAATATGAACACTGAAGCTTTCTTT. Protein product: CASSINMNTEAFF.

V gene TRBV5-6 combines with J gene TRBJ2-5; TRBD2 matches at 9 bases. V shed 0 bases, J shed 5 bases, and the junction held 8 bases outside the gene matches. This CDR3 has 16 amino acids. CDR1 and CDR2 (germline): SGHDT, YYEEEE. CDR3 in amino acids: CASSLAGVAGGETQYF. The CDR3 nucleotides are TGTGCCAGCAGCTTGGCCGGGGTTGCGGGGGGGGAGACCCAGTACTTC. The whole variable domain, remainder taken from reference TRBV5-6 and TRBJ2-5, is DAGVTQSPTHLIKTRGQQVTLRCSPKSGHDTVSWYQQALGQGPQFIFQYYEEEERQRGNFPDRFSGHQFPNYSSELNVNALLLGDSALYLCASSLAGVAGGETQYFGPGTRLLVL.

The CDR3 DNA is TGTGCCAGCACTCCGACAGGGTTTTCCATGAACACTGAAGCTTTCTTT. Translated: CASTPTGFSMNTEAFF. The rearrangement links TRBV25-1 to TRBJ1-1; TRBD1 matches 7 bases. J was trimmed by 0 bases and V by 7 bases; bases with no gene match: 11. This CDR3 is 16 amino acids long. CDR1 MGHDK and CDR2 SYGVNS come from the germline V gene.

This chain uses TRBV5-5 with TRBJ1-2; maybe TRBD1 (6 bases). The CDR3 contains 14 residues. Trimming shortened V by 0 bases and J by 3 bases, and 9 bases separated the two germline ends. Germline values: CDR1 SGHKS, CDR2 YYEKEE (reference sequence). The chain's CDR3 is CASSLEGQYYGYTF. The CDR3, as DNA: TGTGCCAGCAGCTTGGAAGGACAGTACTATGGCTACACCTTC.

The V call is TRBV7-9, the J call TRBJ1-1; 7 bases match TRBD1. The CDR3 covers 14 residues. After removal of 8 bases from V and 6 bases from J, the junction contained 12 bases not matched to a gene. Germline V gives CDR1 SEHNR, CDR2 FQNEAQ (reference sequence). The CDR3 DNA follows: TGTGCCAGCTCAACCGACAGGGAGGACGCTGAAGCTTTCTTT. Translating gives CASSTDREDAEAFF.

This clone was seen once. The V gene is TRBV5-1, the J gene TRBJ2-7, with 9 positions matching TRBD1. Germline V CDR1 and CDR2: SGHRS, YFSETQ. CDR3 length: 14 residues. J gave up 4 bases and V 4 bases, and 6 bases lay outside the gene matches. The CDR3 here is CASSIGQGKYEQYF. The CDR3 DNA is TGCGCCAGCAGCATCGGACAGGGGAAATACGAGCAGTACTTC.

The CDR3 sequence is CASSLWTGNTEAFF. Here the CDR3 DNA reads TGTGCCAGCAGTTTGTGGACAGGGAACACTGAAGCTTTCTTT. V gene TRBV6-5 combines with J gene TRBJ1-1; TRBD1 matches at 7 bases. The CDR3 consists of 14 residues. J was trimmed by 1 base and V by 4 bases; bases with no gene match: 3. Germline loops: CDR1 MNHEY, CDR2 SVGAGI.

This chain links TRBV9 with TRBJ2-1, with a tentative D call TRBD1 (5 bases). This CDR3 is 13 amino acids long. V lost 4 bases and J 4 bases, leaving 9 bases between the germline ends. Per germline, CDR1 SGDLS and CDR2 YYNGEE. As DNA, the CDR3 is TGTGCCAGCAGCCTCCGACAGTACAATGAGCAGTTCTTC. Encoded protein: CASSLRQYNEQFF.